This entry lists 2 T cell receptor beta chains sequenced from one sample in a study of T cell responses to AZD1222 COVID-19 vaccine. TCRdb's copy holds only in-frame clones and misses some; the assay was immunoSEQ multiplex PCR. The repertoire includes tens of thousands of clones, around 91% of them detected once, and approximately 30% sits in the top ten. Sequencing used peripheral blood, obtained on day 0 of AZD1222 vaccination. These receptors were collected from an adult in good health.

J is TRBJ2-3 and V is TRBV29-1; D is uncertain. CDR3 length equals 12 residues. Trimming pared 3 bases from V and 0 bases from J, leaving 4 bases between. Germline-derived CDR1 and CDR2 are SQVTM and ANQGSEA. As DNA, the CDR3 is TGCAGCGTTGAGGACAGCACAGATACGCAGTATTTT. Amino acid sequence: CSVEDSTDTQYF.

The rearrangement joins TRBV9 to TRBJ1-2; 8 nucleotides align to TRBD1. Germline V CDR1 and CDR2: SGDLS, YYNGEE. The CDR3 loop spans 14 amino acids. V trimming: 3 bases; J trimming: 3 bases; junction bases outside the gene matches: 4. The CDR3 here is CASSAGQGDYGYTF. The CDR3 region has the DNA TGTGCCAGCAGCGCTGGACAGGGTGACTATGGCTACACCTTC. Full variable domain (remainder filled in from reference TRBV9 and TRBJ1-2): DSGVTQTPKHLITATGQRVTLRCSPRSGDLSVYWYQQSLDQGLQFLIQYYNGEERAKGNILERFSAQQFPDLHSELNLSSLELGDSALYFCASSAGQGDYGYTFGSGTRLTVV.